The clone carrying this T cell receptor beta chain came up a few times. V was pared by 3 bases and J by 1 base, with 9 bases between. The CDR3 totals 14 residues. CDR1 and CDR2 from the germline V gene are LNHDA and SQIVND (reference sequence). It was RNA transcripts that yielded the amplified TCR beta CDR3 regions. In the first-round RT-PCR of the TCR CDR3, the HTBI primer set was used. TCRdb reanalysed the multiplex PCR reads using MiXCR and keeps one entry per CDR3 protein. The table lists about 600,000 distinct CDR3 sequences, more than 15% of them singletons, with roughly 3% in the top ten. This sample is drawn from a study of T cells in Graves' hyperthyroidism and ophthalmopathy.

The TCR was taken from a woman in her 40s with Graves' ophthalmopathy. The chain combines TRBV19 with TRBJ1-1; a possible D gene is TRBD1 (5 bases). Sequencing was done on a sample of blood. The CDR3 nucleotides read TGTGCCAGTAGTATGTGGACAACGAACACTGAAGCTTTCTTT. Translated: CASSMWTTNTEAFF.